This TCR beta chain was profiled in a study of shared clonotypes between healthy human individuals. Study overall: Donors consisted of two women and a few men between 18 and 49.

Naive CD8 populations comprised CD45RO-negative cells positively selected for CCR7, excluding terminally differentiated effector memory CD45RA+ cells. Study outcomes and limitations: For naive CD4 cells, roughly 5% of clonotypes were shared across a handful of donors. Compared with clonotypes that all four donors shared, non-shared clonotypes had lower generation probabilities.

Every subset's genomic DNA went evenly onto several immunoSEQ plates. Sequencing was performed with immunoSEQ multiplex PCR; in TCRdb, only in-frame clones are kept and a portion is missing. The profile shows approximately 2,000,000 clones, roughly 93% of them singletons. About this clone: Its specificity is not known. Other DNA sequences within the sample encode an identical CDR3.

Germline V gene sequence: CDR1 MDHEN, CDR2 SYDVKM. V trimming: 5 bases; J trimming: 2 bases; junction bases outside the gene matches: 6. The CDR3 has 14 residues. The specimen was naive CD8+ T cells from PBMCs. The chain uses TRBV28 and TRBJ2-7, with 7 bases identical to TRBD1. This receptor was identified in a young man in good health. Some clones in this sample may be carry-over from other donors' samples. CDR3 bases: TGTGCCAGCAGTAGGGACAGAGGAACCTACGAGCAGTACTTC. It codes for CASSRDRGTYEQYF. Using reference TRBV28 and TRBJ2-7 for the parts outside the CDR3, the full variable domain is DVKVTQSSRYLVKRTGEKVFLECVQDMDHENMFWYRQDPGLGLRLIYFSYDVKMKEKGDIPEGYSVSREKKERFSLILESASTNQTSMYLCASSRDRGTYEQYFGPGTRLTVT.